This T cell receptor beta chain was obtained from a study of blood T cell repertoires in COVID-19. Background on the study: Sample material is recorded as cDNA or gDNA derived from T cells, B-cell-depleted T cells, or PBMCs.

Sequencing used immunoSEQ multiplex PCR; TCRdb keeps in-frame clones, though not all of them. In the table there are under 300,000 clones, approximately 83% of which are singletons. This CDR3 has 15 amino acids. V was trimmed by 0 bases and J by 5 bases, leaving 14 bases between them. Germline V gene lookup returns CDR1 SGHNT and CDR2 YYREEE (reference sequence). This clone was counted a few times. Allocation to cohorts depended on clinical history reported by the participants. The chain employs TRBV5-4 and TRBJ1-2; D possibly corresponds to TRBD1 (6 bases). The source of this sequence is a man over 45 who had recovered from COVID-19. The sequenced material came from PBMCs or T cells enriched from blood (not recorded which). The CDR3 DNA sequence: TGTGCCAGCAGCTTGGGGGTTCGACAGGATTATGGCTACACCTTC. This sequence encodes CASSLGVRQDYGYTF. Filled out from reference TRBV5-4 and TRBJ1-2, the complete variable domain reads ETGVTQSPTHLIKTRGQQVTLRCSSQSGHNTVSWYQQALGQGPQFIFQYYREEENGRGNFPPRFSGLQFPNYSSELNVNALELDDSALYLCASSLGVRQDYGYTFGSGTRLTVV.